These 8 T cell receptor beta chains originate from one sample sequenced in a study of vaccination effects on CD4 cells after COVID-19 (dated by TCRdb to between 2021 and 2023). Libraries were constructed by the immunoSEQ multiplex PCR assay. As stored in TCRdb, this immuneACCESS dataset retains in-frame rearrangements with V and J assigned. A fraction of the clones does not appear; measured against another copy, unresolved V genes explain less than half of the discrepancy, and the remainder lacks a known reason. Counted in this sample were tens of thousands of clones; around 70% of them appeared once. The ten biggest clones cover about 11% of the sample. To identify antigen-specific CD4+ T cell clonotypes by their expansion, the ViraFEST assay first stimulated PBMC with viral peptide pools and then applied TCR sequencing. After approximately eleven days of culture, CD4+ T cells were isolated with the EasySep CD4+ T cell isolation kit.

The antigens for these receptors are not known. Sequenced here: CD4+ T cells from PBMCs cultured with HCoV-229E spike peptides, sampled before COVID-19 vaccination. The sample's cell subset or site label is to be understood as: HCoV-229E spike overlapping peptide pool stimulation. These receptors were collected from a human donor who received a COVID-19 vaccine.

V and J are TRBV5-4 and TRBJ1-2; 7 bases fit TRBD1. Trimming took 4 bases from V and 4 from J; bases not matched to a gene: 10. CDR1 is SGHNT and CDR2 is YYREEE in the germline V gene (reference sequence). The CDR3 consists of 15 residues. The CDR3 DNA sequence: TGTGCCAGCAGCCATTCAGGGGGAATCAGCTATGGCTACACCTTC. It specifies CASSHSGGISYGYTF.

This clone was seen only a few times. The rearrangement uses TRBV18 and TRBJ1-1; D uncertain. The germline V gene encodes CDR1 KGHSH and CDR2 LQKENI. CDR3 length: 13 residues. The V and J ends lost 5 bases and 1 base respectively, with 8 bases between them. The chain's CDR3 is CASSVGENTEAFF. For the CDR3, the DNA is TGTGCCAGCTCAGTCGGAGAGAACACTGAAGCTTTCTTT. Filled out from reference TRBV18 and TRBJ1-1, the complete variable domain reads NAGVMQNPRHLVRRRGQEARLRCSPMKGHSHVYWYRQLPEEGLKFMVYLQKENIIDESGMPKERFSAEFPKEGPSILRIQQVVRGDSAAYFCASSVGENTEAFFGQGTRLTVV.

The chain has TRBV9 and TRBJ2-7; 9 bases align to TRBD1. The CDR3 covers 15 residues. V was pared by 3 bases and J by 0 bases, with 4 bases of the junction left unmatched. The germline gives CDR1 SGDLS, CDR2 YYNGEE. Here the CDR3 reads CASSAGTGYSYEQYF. The CDR3, as DNA: TGTGCCAGCAGCGCCGGGACAGGGTACTCCTACGAGCAGTACTTC.

This clone appeared a few times. This rearrangement joins TRBV11-2 to TRBJ2-1; D is undetermined. The CDR3 is 11 amino acids. Germline CDR1 SGHAT, CDR2 FQNNGV. The germline V and J ends were trimmed by 6 bases and 8 bases, with 8 bases remaining between them. The chain's CDR3 is CASSPLYEQFF. CDR3 nucleotide sequence: TGTGCCAGCAGTCCCTTGTATGAGCAGTTCTTC. Together with reference TRBV11-2 and TRBJ2-1, the CDR3 gives the full variable domain: EAGVAQSPRYKIIEKRQSVAFWCNPISGHATLYWYQQILGQGPKLLIQFQNNGVVDDSQLPKDRFSAERLKGVDSTLKIQPAKLEDSAVYLCASSPLYEQFFGPGTRLTVL.

By frequency in the sample, this clone is medium-sized. The genes are TRBV5-1 and TRBJ2-7, with a tentative D call TRBD2 (5 bases). V lost 0 bases, J lost 6 bases, and 7 bases lay in between. CDR3 length equals 12 residues. Germline V gene lookup returns CDR1 SGHRS and CDR2 YFSETQ. CDR3 amino acids: CASSLASSEQYF. The CDR3 DNA follows: TGCGCCAGCAGCTTGGCTAGCAGCGAGCAGTACTTC. Drawing the rest from reference TRBV5-1 and TRBJ2-7, the complete variable domain is KAGVTQTPRYLIKTRGQQVTLSCSPISGHRSVSWYQQTPGQGLQFLFEYFSETQRNKGNFPGRFSGRQFSNSRSEMNVSTLELGDSALYLCASSLASSEQYFGPGTRLTVT.

The J gene is TRBJ1-6, the V gene TRBV5-6; a possible D gene is TRBD1 (6 bases). V was pared by 3 bases and J by 7 bases, with 11 bases between. CDR1 is SGHDT and CDR2 is YYEEEE in the germline V gene. The CDR3 totals 14 residues. CDR3 in amino acids: CASSWDKANSPLHF. CDR3 bases: TGTGCCAGCAGCTGGGACAAGGCCAATTCACCCCTCCACTTT.

The rearrangement uses TRBV6-5 and TRBJ1-3; D ambiguous. The V end lost 2 bases, the J end lost 0 bases, and 8 bases lay between the germline ends. The CDR3 is made up of 15 amino acids. Per germline, CDR1 MNHEY and CDR2 SVGAGI. The CDR3 bases are TGTGCCAGCAGTTACGACGGGAACTCTGGAAACACCATATATTTT. It yields the protein CASSYDGNSGNTIYF.

V gene TRBV6-5 combines with J gene TRBJ2-5; TRBD2 aligns across 11 bases. Germline values: CDR1 MNHEY, CDR2 SVGAGI. The J segment lost 5 bases and the V segment lost 6 bases, leaving 8 bases of the junction unmatched. CDR3 size: 15 residues. The CDR3 loop is CASSVVAGGQETQYF. Written as DNA, the CDR3 is TGTGCCAGCAGCGTAGTAGCGGGGGGGCAGGAGACCCAGTACTTC.